These T cell receptor beta chains were read from a single sample in a study of T-cell memory formation after mild COVID-19. TCRdb re-called the 5' RACE reads through MiXCR, storing one row per CDR3 protein. This table has some 200,000 distinct CDR3 sequences, about 20% appearing once. Sample: PBMCs or a T cell subset sorted from them (not recorded which). The receptor set was obtained from an adult woman who had mild COVID-19 (a few samples of this study predate the infection). Cell type and time point are not known. CDR3s include the opening cysteine and the closing phenylalanine or tryptophan. A D gene is named only where the DNA matches it firmly. The size of a clone is reported for some rows only, either as once, few or many, or as a class for expanded clones.

abundance	v_gene	d_gene	j_gene	CDR3aa	CDR3nt
NA	TRBV7-9	TRBD1	TRBJ2-3	CASSGTGYTDTQYF	TGTGCCAGCAGCGGGACAGGGTACACAGATACGCAGTATTTT
NA	TRBV7-2	NA	TRBJ2-3	CASSQWGDTQYF	TGTGCCAGCAGCCAGTGGGGAGATACGCAGTATTTT
NA	TRBV7-9	NA	TRBJ1-4	CASSLRDTSNGGEKLFF	TGTGCCAGCAGCTTACGAGACACCTCAAACGGGGGCGAAAAACTGTTTTTT
few	TRBV12-3/TRBV12-4	NA	TRBJ2-7	CASGSGVAYEQYF	TGTGCCAGCGGGAGTGGTGTGGCCTACGAGCAGTACTTC
few	TRBV7-8	TRBD2	TRBJ2-7	CASSLAPRLAGGGYEQYF	TGTGCCAGCAGCTTAGCCCCCCGACTAGCGGGGGGGGGCTACGAGCAGTACTTC
NA	TRBV15	NA	TRBJ1-5	CATSIQNSQPQHF	TGTGCCACCAGCATACAAAATAGTCAGCCCCAGCATTTT
many	TRBV7-9	NA	TRBJ2-7	CASSLVNDPYEQYF	TGTGCCAGCAGCTTAGTTAACGACCCTTACGAGCAGTACTTC
NA	TRBV15	NA	TRBJ2-7	CATSRDLVGGSRLRWQYF	TGTGCCACCAGCAGAGATCTAGTCGGCGGGTCGCGCCTTAGATGGCAGTACTTC
few	TRBV3-1	NA	TRBJ2-1	CASSQVRGDNEQFF	TGTGCCAGCAGCCAAGTCCGAGGGGACAATGAGCAGTTCTTC
few	TRBV7-6	NA	TRBJ2-3	CASSSSVGLHTDTQYF	TGTGCCAGCAGCTCGTCCGTTGGACTCCACACAGATACGCAGTATTTT
NA	TRBV18	NA	TRBJ2-1	CASSHGDFIEQFF	TGTGCCAGCTCTCATGGCGACTTTATCGAGCAGTTCTTC
NA	TRBV29-1	TRBD1	TRBJ1-1	CSVPQGVIERTEAFF	TGCAGCGTCCCACAGGGGGTTATTGAAAGAACTGAAGCTTTCTTT
once	TRBV3-1	NA	TRBJ2-5	CASSLPGSLGETQYF	TGTGCCAGCAGCCTCCCCGGGAGTTTGGGGGAGACCCAGTACTTC
few	TRBV15	NA	TRBJ1-5	CATSSEGDQPQHF	TGTGCCACCAGCTCGGAGGGAGATCAGCCCCAGCATTTT
once	TRBV7-9	NA	TRBJ2-1	CASSSPISRSYNEQFF	TGTGCCAGCAGCTCTCCGATTTCGAGGAGTTACAATGAGCAGTTCTTC
many	TRBV15	TRBD2	TRBJ2-3	CATSRSLAGGSDTQYF	TGTGCCACCAGCAGAAGTTTAGCGGGAGGATCAGATACGCAGTATTTT
few	TRBV6-5	TRBD1	TRBJ1-1	CASSSYATGVRSTEAFF	TGTGCCAGCAGTTCCTACGCGACAGGGGTGCGGAGCACTGAAGCTTTCTTT
NA	TRBV5-1	NA	TRBJ1-2	CASSLEGRYGYTF	TGCGCCAGCAGCTTGGAAGGGAGATATGGCTACACCTTC
NA	TRBV5-1	TRBD2	TRBJ2-5	CASSSPGGVLETQYF	TGCGCCAGCAGCTCCCCCGGGGGGGTTCTTGAGACCCAGTACTTC
NA	TRBV25-1	NA	TRBJ1-6	CASIASGRDGYNSPLHF	TGTGCCAGCATCGCGTCAGGGAGGGATGGATATAATTCACCCCTCCACTTT
NA	TRBV9	NA	TRBJ2-4	CASSKDLAKNIQYF	TGTGCCAGCAGCAAGGATCTAGCCAAAAACATTCAGTACTTC
NA	TRBV5-1	NA	TRBJ1-4	CASSFTGRPSSTNEKLFF	TGCGCCAGCAGCTTTACAGGCCGTCCATCCTCAACTAATGAAAAACTGTTTTTT
few	TRBV20-1	NA	TRBJ2-1	CSARAPAGPLGDEQFF	TGCAGTGCTAGAGCGCCAGCAGGTCCCCTGGGGGATGAGCAGTTCTTC
NA	TRBV6-2/TRBV6-3	TRBD2	TRBJ2-7	CASSYQTSGFSYEQYF	TGTGCCAGCAGTTACCAGACTAGCGGATTCTCCTACGAGCAGTACTTC
NA	TRBV12-3/TRBV12-4	NA	TRBJ2-3	CASSRGTDHYTDTQYF	TGTGCCAGCAGCCGCGGGACAGACCACTACACAGATACGCAGTATTTT